This is a list of T cell receptor beta chains from one sample in a study of shared clonotypes between healthy human individuals. TCRdb's table, derived via immunoSEQ multiplex PCR, lists solely in-frame clones and lacks some. The repertoire includes some 650,000 clones, roughly 97% of them detected once, and 0.045% to 0.07% sits in the top ten. Sequencing input: naive CD4+ T cells sorted from blood. These receptor sequences come from a woman aged 25 to 39 in good health. Both conserved end residues are part of each CDR3. A D gene is named only where the DNA matches it firmly. Part of the rows lack a size; the others show once, few, many or a class for expanded clones.

abundance | j_gene | d_gene | v_gene | CDR3nt | CDR3aa
. | TRBJ1-1 | TRBD1 | TRBV9 | TGTGCCAGCAGCGTAGCGAGGACAGGCCTGGGAACTGAAGCTTTCTTT | CASSVARTGLGTEAFF
. | TRBJ2-1 | TRBD1 | TRBV27 | TGTGCCAGCAGTAAGACAGGGGGCAGGAATGAGCAGTTCTTC | CASSKTGGRNEQFF
. | TRBJ1-1 | . | TRBV10-1 | TGCGCCAGCAGTCAAGTCAAGGTTCGGCCGGGAATGAACACTGAAGCTTTCTTT | CASSQVKVRPGMNTEAFF
. | TRBJ2-2 | TRBD2 | TRBV28 | TGTGCCAGCAGTCCGGGACTAGCGGGACTCGTGGAGCTGTTTTTT | CASSPGLAGLVELFF
. | TRBJ2-1 | TRBD2 | TRBV10-3 | TGTGCCGCCCAAGGACTAGCGGGAGGGGCCTACAATGAGCAGTTCTTC | CAAQGLAGGAYNEQFF
once | TRBJ2-1 | . | TRBV7-3 | TGTGCCAGCAGCTTAGGTTCGACCGAGCAGTTCTTC | CASSLGSTEQFF
. | TRBJ1-2 | . | TRBV6-1 | TGTGCCAGCAGTGAATGGCCTACTACGAACTATGGCTACACCTTC | CASSEWPTTNYGYTF
. | TRBJ1-5 | . | TRBV19 | TGTGCCAGTAGTAATCCCCCGCAGGGACAGCCCCAGCATTTT | CASSNPPQGQPQHF
. | TRBJ2-7 | . | TRBV6-6 | TGTGCCAGCAGTAGAATGGCCTACGAGCAGTACTTC | CASSRMAYEQYF
. | TRBJ1-2 | TRBD1 | TRBV6-5 | TGTGCCAGCAGTTACCAACAGGGGTCTCGGAGGGGCTACACCTTC | CASSYQQGSRRGYTF
. | TRBJ1-1 | TRBD1 | TRBV6-1 | TGTGCCAGCAGTAAAGCGCAGCGACAGGGGCCGAACACTGAAGCTTTCTTT | CASSKAQRQGPNTEAFF
once | TRBJ1-6 | TRBD1 | TRBV27 | TGTGCCAGCAGTCAAACGACAGGGATAGGTTCACCCCTCCACTTT | CASSQTTGIGSPLHF
. | TRBJ2-2 | TRBD1 | TRBV5-1 | TGCGCCAGCAGCTCCCTCCCGACAGGGGCCCAGAACACCGGGGAGCTGTTTTTT | CASSSLPTGAQNTGELFF
. | TRBJ2-6 | . | TRBV28 | TGTGCCAGCAGTTTATCCCTGGGGATAGGGGCCAACGTCCTGACTTTC | CASSLSLGIGANVLTF
once | TRBJ1-3 | . | TRBV30 | TGTGCCTGGAGTGGTGCCTTTCGCCGGCCTGGAAACACCATATATTTT | CAWSGAFRRPGNTIYF
. | TRBJ1-2 | . | TRBV6-5 | TGTGCCAGCAGCCCAGGTGGAGGCTACACCTTC | CASSPGGGYTF
. | TRBJ2-7 | . | TRBV15 | TGTGCCACCAGCAGAGGGGCAGGTTCCTACGAGCAGTACTTC | CATSRGAGSYEQYF
few | TRBJ1-1 | TRBD1 | TRBV30 | TGTGCCTGGAGTTGGAGGGGGCCGGCTTTCTTT | CAWSWRGPAFF
. | TRBJ2-7 | . | TRBV18 | TGTGCCAGCTCACCCGGGCAGACCTACGAGCAGTACTTC | CASSPGQTYEQYF
. | TRBJ2-3 | . | TRBV7-9 | TGTGCCAGCAGCTTTCTAGGACTATCACCCAGCACAGATACGCAGTATTTT | CASSFLGLSPSTDTQYF
. | TRBJ1-1 | TRBD1 | TRBV27 | TGTGCCAGCAGTCCCCGGACAGGTTTGATGAACACTGAAGCTTTCTTT | CASSPRTGLMNTEAFF
. | TRBJ2-2 | TRBD2 | TRBV28 | TGTGCCAGCGCTGGGACTAGCGTGAACACCGGGGAGCTGTTTTTT | CASAGTSVNTGELFF
. | TRBJ2-2 | . | TRBV5-4 | TGTGCCAGCAGCTTGGCGGGAAGGAACACCGGGGAGCTGTTTTTT | CASSLAGRNTGELFF